The clone carrying this T cell receptor beta chain has at least ten counts. This CDR3 contains 16 residues. Unmatched junction bases numbered 9, after V lost 2 bases and J lost 2 bases. Per the germline V gene, CDR1 is MNHEY and CDR2 is SVGEGT. TCRdb processed the PCR reads anew with MiXCR; each CDR3 protein has one entry. The sample contains 68,000 or so distinct CDR3 sequences, around a sixth of which appear only once. This sample was taken from a study of molecular identifiers for immune sequencing clone quantification. The clonotype comes from a human donor in good health. Some libraries in this study had Jurkat cell RNA spiked in. The sequenced sample was naive CD8+ T cells from blood, with Jurkat cell RNA spiked in. As for subset: FACS-sorted CD8+CD4-CCR7+CD45RA+ naive T cells. This chain joins TRBV6-2 or TRBV6-3 and TRBJ2-7, with 7 bases that match TRBD1. The DNA for the CDR3 is TGTGCCAGCAGTTACGGGTCGGGACAGCATGCCTACGAGCAGTACTTC. Translation gives CASSYGSGQHAYEQYF.